The T cell receptor (beta chain) under discussion was sequenced for a study of T cell responses to AZD1222 COVID-19 vaccine. On the study more broadly: Second-dose intervals of approximately 4 or approximately 12 weeks were pooled.

This clone was found once. Its antigen is not known. Study outcomes and limitations: No repertoire was sampled before or during the peak T cell response, only after it. Reports indicate that nearly half of spike-specific TCRs are directed at unmutated variant regions. The donors showed a predominance of white British ancestry and of females, with possible underestimation of clonal diversity.

The assay was immunoSEQ multiplex PCR, and TCRdb's table has in-frame clones only and misses some. The sample consists of approximately 98,000 clones, 70% to 90% of them appearing once. The V gene lost 2 bases and the J gene lost 2 bases, with 11 bases spanning the gap. Looked up from germline, CDR1 is MDHEN and CDR2 is SYDVKM. This CDR3 has 15 amino acids. The V and J genes are TRBV28 and TRBJ2-3, with unresolved D. The sequence came from an adult in good health. The sample consisted of peripheral blood, taken on day 0 of AZD1222 vaccination. The CDR3 loop is CASSLGISVTDTQYF. The CDR3 region has the DNA TGTGCCAGCAGTTTAGGGATTTCCGTCACAGATACGCAGTATTTT. Using reference TRBV28 and TRBJ2-3 for the parts outside the CDR3, the full variable domain is DVKVTQSSRYLVKRTGEKVFLECVQDMDHENMFWYRQDPGLGLRLIYFSYDVKMKEKGDIPEGYSVSREKKERFSLILESASTNQTSMYLCASSLGISVTDTQYFGPGTRLTVL.